The 5 T cell receptor beta chains presented below share a single source sample, sequenced in a study of blood T cell repertoires in COVID-19. Only in-frame clones appear in the TCRdb table, and some are missing; sequencing was by immunoSEQ multiplex PCR. The table records roughly 60,000 clones, around 90% of them present only once. The sequencing sample was made of peripheral blood. The receptors here all came from an elderly woman with active COVID-19.

Remarks on this clone: This same CDR3 is encoded by further DNA sequences in the sample. V gene TRBV28 combines with J gene TRBJ2-7; 10 bases are shared with TRBD1. CDR1 and CDR2 (germline): MDHEN, SYDVKM. CDR3 size: 14 residues. Trimming cost V 3 bases and J 4 bases; bases outside gene matches: 3. In DNA, the CDR3 is TGTGCCAGCAGTTTGGGACAGGGGAGGTACGAGCAGTACGTC. Amino acid sequence: CASSLGQGRYEQYV.

The chain couples TRBV4-1 to TRBJ2-3; TRBD1 aligns across 9 bases. Germline CDR1 MGHRA, CDR2 YSYEKL. Trimming at V came to 7 bases and at J to 0 bases, leaving 8 bases not matched to a gene. CDR3 length: 16 residues. CDR3 residues: CASTRRTGASTDTQYF. The CDR3 nucleotides read TGCGCCAGCACCCGCCGGACAGGGGCTAGCACAGATACGCAGTATTTT.

The J gene is TRBJ2-5, the V gene TRBV7-9; a weak D match, TRBD2 (5 bases). CDR3 length: 15 amino acids. Trimming left V 3 bases short and J 4 bases short, with 15 bases between. Germline-derived CDR1 and CDR2 are SEHNR and FQNEAQ (reference sequence). As DNA, the CDR3 is TGTGCCAGCAGCTTGGGGAGCGATAGCTTAGAGACCCAGTACTTC. Its protein product is CASSLGSDSLETQYF.

The chain employs TRBV5-4 and TRBJ2-7; TRBD2 matches at 7 bases. The CDR3 runs 15 residues. Looked up from germline, CDR1 is SGHNT and CDR2 is YYREEE (reference sequence). The V segment lost 0 bases and the J segment 3 bases; nucleotides outside the gene matches: 6. The DNA of the CDR3 is TGTGCCAGCAGCTTGGTTGCGGGAGACGGCTACGAGCAGTACTTC. Translation: CASSLVAGDGYEQYF.

V is TRBV5-5 and J is TRBJ1-5, with D possibly matching TRBD1 (5 bases). The CDR3 has 15 residues. The V gene's germline CDR1 is SGHKS and CDR2 YYEKEE (reference sequence). V dropped 0 bases and J dropped 6 bases, with 13 bases sitting between them. In DNA form, the CDR3 reads TGTGCCAGCAGCTTGGAGGGGCCTGCTAGTCAGCCCCAGCATTTT. Translating it yields CASSLEGPASQPQHF.